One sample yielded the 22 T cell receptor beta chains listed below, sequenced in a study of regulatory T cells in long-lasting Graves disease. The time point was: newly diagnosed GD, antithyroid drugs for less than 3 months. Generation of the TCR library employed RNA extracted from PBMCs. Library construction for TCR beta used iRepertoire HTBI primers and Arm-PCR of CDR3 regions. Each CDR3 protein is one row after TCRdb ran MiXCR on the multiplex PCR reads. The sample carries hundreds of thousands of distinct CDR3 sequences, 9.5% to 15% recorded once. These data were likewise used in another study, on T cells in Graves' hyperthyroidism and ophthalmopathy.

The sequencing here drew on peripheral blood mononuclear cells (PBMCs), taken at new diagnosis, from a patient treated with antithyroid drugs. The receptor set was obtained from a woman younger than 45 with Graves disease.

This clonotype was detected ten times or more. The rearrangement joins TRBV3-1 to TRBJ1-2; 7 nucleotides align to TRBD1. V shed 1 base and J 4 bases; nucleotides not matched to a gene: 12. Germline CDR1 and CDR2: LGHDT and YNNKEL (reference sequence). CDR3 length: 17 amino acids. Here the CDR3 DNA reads TGTGCCAGCAGCCAAGGTGCAGGGGGGAACATATTCTATGGCTACACCTTC. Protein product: CASSQGAGGNIFYGYTF.

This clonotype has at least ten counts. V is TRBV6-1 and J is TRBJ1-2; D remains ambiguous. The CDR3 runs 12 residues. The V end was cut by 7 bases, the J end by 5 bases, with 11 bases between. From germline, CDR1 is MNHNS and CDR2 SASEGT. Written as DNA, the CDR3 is TGTGCCAGCAAGGAGGACTTTTATGGCTACACCTTC. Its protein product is CASKEDFYGYTF.

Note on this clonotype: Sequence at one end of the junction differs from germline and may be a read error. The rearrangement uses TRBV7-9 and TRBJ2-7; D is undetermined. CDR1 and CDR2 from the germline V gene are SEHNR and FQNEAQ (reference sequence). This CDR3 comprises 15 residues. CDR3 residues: CAGSPGYPVTYEQYF. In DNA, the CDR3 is TGTGCCGGCAGCCCCGGGTATCCGGTAACCTACGAGCAGTACTTC.

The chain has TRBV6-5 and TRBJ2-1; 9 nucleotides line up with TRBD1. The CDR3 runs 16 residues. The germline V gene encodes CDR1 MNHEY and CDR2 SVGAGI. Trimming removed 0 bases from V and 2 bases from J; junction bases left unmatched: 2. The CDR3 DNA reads TGTGCCAGCAGTTACTCGACAGGGGGTCCCTACAATGAGCAGTTCTTC. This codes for CASSYSTGGPYNEQFF.

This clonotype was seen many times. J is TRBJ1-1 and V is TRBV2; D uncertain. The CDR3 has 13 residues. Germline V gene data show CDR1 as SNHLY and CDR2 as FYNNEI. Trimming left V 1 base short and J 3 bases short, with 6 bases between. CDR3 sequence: CASSEVRDTEAFF. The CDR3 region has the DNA TGTGCCAGCAGTGAAGTACGGGACACTGAAGCTTTCTTT.

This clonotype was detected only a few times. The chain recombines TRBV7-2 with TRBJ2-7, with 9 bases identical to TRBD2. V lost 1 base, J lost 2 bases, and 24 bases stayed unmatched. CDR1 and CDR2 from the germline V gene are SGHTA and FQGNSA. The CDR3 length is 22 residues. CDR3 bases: TGTGCCAGCAGCTTAGGTTGGGGTGGTAGGTCGCTAGCGGGACATGGACCCTACGAGCAGTACTTC. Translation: CASSLGWGGRSLAGHGPYEQYF. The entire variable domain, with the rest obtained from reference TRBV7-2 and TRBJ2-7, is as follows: GAGVSQSPSNKVTEKGKDVELRCDPISGHTALYWYRQSLGQGLEFLIYFQGNSAPDKSGLPSDRFSAERTGGSVSTLTIQRTQQEDSAVYLCASSLGWGGRSLAGHGPYEQYFGPGTRLTVT.

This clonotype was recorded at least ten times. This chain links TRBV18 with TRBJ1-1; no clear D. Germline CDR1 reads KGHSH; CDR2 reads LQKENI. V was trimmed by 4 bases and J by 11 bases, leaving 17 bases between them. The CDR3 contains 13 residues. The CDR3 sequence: CASSLGPEGYAFF. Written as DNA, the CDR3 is TGTGCCAGCTCACTCGGACCGGAAGGGTACGCTTTCTTT. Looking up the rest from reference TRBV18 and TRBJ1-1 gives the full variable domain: NAGVMQNPRHLVRRRGQEARLRCSPMKGHSHVYWYRQLPEEGLKFMVYLQKENIIDESGMPKERFSAEFPKEGPSILRIQQVVRGDSAAYFCASSLGPEGYAFFGQGTRLTVV.

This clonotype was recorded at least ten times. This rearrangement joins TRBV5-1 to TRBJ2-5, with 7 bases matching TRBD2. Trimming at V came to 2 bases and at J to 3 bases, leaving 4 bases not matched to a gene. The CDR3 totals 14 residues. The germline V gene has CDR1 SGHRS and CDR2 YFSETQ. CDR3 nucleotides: TGCGCCAGCAGCTTTGGCCTAGCGGAAGAGACCCAGTACTTC. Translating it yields CASSFGLAEETQYF.

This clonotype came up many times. The CDR3 DNA sequence: TGTGCCAGCAGCCCCCCCTTAGCGGGACCAGATACGCAGTATTTT. Amino acids: CASSPPLAGPDTQYF. This sequence joins TRBV7-9 and TRBJ2-3; 8 bases fit TRBD2. The CDR3 contains 15 residues. Germline CDR1 is SEHNR and CDR2 is FQNEAQ (reference sequence). The V and J ends lost 5 bases and 4 bases, in that order; junction bases with no gene match: 8.

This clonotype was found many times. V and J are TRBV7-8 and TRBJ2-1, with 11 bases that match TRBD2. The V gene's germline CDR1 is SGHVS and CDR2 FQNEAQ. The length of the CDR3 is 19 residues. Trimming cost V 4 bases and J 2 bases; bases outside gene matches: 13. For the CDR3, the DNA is TGTGCCAGCAGCTCACAGAGGGGAGGACTAGCGGGTACCTACAATGAGCAGTTCTTC. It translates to CASSSQRGGLAGTYNEQFF.

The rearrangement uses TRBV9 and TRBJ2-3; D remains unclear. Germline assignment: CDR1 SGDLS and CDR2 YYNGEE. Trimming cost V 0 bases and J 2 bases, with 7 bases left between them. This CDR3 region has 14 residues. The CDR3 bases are TGTGCCAGCAGCGTAGAGGCCTCCACAGATACGCAGTATTTT. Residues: CASSVEASTDTQYF.

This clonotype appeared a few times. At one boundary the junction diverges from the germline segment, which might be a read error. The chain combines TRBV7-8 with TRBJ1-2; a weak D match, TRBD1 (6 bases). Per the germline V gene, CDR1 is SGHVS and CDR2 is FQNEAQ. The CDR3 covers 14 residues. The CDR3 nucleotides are TGTGCCAGCAGCTTAAGGGGGGAGAGAAATGGCTACGCCTTC. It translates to CASSLRGERNGYAF.

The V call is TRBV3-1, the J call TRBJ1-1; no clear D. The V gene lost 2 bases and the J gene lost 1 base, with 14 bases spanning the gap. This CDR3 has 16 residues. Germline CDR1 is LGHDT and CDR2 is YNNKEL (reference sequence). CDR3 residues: CASSQYGGGQNTEAFF. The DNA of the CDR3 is TGTGCCAGCAGCCAATATGGCGGAGGGCAGAACACTGAAGCTTTCTTT.

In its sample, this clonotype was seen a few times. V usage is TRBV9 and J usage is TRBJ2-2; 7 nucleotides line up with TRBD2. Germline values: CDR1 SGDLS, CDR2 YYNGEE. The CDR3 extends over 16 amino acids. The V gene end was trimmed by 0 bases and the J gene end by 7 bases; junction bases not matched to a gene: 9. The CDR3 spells CASSVVTGGIHGELFF. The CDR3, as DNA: TGTGCCAGCAGCGTAGTTACGGGAGGTATTCACGGGGAGCTGTTTTTT.

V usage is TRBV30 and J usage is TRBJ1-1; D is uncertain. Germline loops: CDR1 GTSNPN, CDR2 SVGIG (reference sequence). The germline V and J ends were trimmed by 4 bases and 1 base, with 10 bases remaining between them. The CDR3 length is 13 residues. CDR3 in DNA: TGTGCCTGGAATCGGAGGCCGAACACTGAAGCTTTCTTT. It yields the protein CAWNRRPNTEAFF. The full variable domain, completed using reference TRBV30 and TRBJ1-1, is SQTIHQWPATLVQPVGSPLSLECTVEGTSNPNLYWYRQAAGRGLQLLFYSVGIGQISSEVPQNLSASRPQDRQFILSSKKLLLSDSGFYLCAWNRRPNTEAFFGQGTRLTVV.

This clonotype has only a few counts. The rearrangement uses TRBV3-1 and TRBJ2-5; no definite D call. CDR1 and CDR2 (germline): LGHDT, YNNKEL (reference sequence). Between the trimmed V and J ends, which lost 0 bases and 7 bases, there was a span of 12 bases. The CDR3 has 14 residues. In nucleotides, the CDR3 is TGTGCCAGCAGCCAAGATAACTCTCAAAGGACCCAGTACTTC. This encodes CASSQDNSQRTQYF.

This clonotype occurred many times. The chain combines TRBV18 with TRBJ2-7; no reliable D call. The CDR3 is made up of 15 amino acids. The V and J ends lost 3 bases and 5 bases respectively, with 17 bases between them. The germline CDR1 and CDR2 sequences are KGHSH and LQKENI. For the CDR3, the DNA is TGTGCCAGCTCACCCCGGGCCAATTATGAGAACGAGCAGTACTTC. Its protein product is CASSPRANYENEQYF. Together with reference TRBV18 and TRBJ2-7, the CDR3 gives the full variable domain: NAGVMQNPRHLVRRRGQEARLRCSPMKGHSHVYWYRQLPEEGLKFMVYLQKENIIDESGMPKERFSAEFPKEGPSILRIQQVVRGDSAAYFCASSPRANYENEQYFGPGTRLTVT.

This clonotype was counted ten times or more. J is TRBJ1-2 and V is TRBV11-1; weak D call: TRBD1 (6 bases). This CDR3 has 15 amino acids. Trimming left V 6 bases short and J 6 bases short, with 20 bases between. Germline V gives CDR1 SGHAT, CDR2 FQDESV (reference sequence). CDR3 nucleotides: TGTGCCAGCAGTTCTCCTGGGGGCAAGATGGATGGCTACACCTTC. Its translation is CASSSPGGKMDGYTF.

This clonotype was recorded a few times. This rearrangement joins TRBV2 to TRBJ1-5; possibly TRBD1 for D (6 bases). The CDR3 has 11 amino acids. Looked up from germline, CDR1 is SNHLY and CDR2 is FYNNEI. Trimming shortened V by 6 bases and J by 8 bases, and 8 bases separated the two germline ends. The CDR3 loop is CASRGGEPQHF. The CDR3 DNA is TGTGCCAGCAGAGGGGGGGAGCCCCAGCATTTT.

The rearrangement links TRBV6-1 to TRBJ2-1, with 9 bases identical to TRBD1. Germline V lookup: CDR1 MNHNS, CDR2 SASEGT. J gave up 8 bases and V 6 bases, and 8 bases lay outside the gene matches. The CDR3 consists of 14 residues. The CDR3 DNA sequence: TGTGCCAGCAGCCGGACAGGGGCCGAGGATGAGCAGTTCTTC. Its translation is CASSRTGAEDEQFF.

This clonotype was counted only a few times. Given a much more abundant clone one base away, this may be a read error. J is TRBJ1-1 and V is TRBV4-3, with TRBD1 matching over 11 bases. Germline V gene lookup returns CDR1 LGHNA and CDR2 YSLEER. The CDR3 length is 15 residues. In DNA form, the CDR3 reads TGCGCCAGCGGCCAAGAGGACAGGGGGCGGACTGAAGCTTTCTTT. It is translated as CASGQEDRGRTEAFF.

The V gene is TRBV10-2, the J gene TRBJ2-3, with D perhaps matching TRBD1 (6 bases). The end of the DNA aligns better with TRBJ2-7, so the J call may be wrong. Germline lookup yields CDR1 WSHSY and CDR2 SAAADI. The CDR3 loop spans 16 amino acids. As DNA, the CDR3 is TGCGCCAGCGTTATGAAACAGGGTATCACCATCTACGAGCAGTACTTC. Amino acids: CASVMKQGITIYEQYF.